This paragraph reports one T cell receptor (beta chain). This clone was counted a single time. Its target antigen remains unknown. No base-level quality is on record; no much larger clone is a single base apart. Using the deep immunoSEQ assay, multiplex PCR amplified TCR CDR3 regions from genomic DNA. Extracted genomic DNA from each cell subset was spread evenly across all wells of several immunoSEQ 96-well plates, with each plate serving as a replicate. For sorted subsets, 150 to 250 ng genomic DNA, equal to some 28,000 T cell genomes, was loaded into each replicate PCR. The purified libraries were quantified using a Qubit 3.0 fluorometer, sized with a Bioanalyzer 2100, and then quantified again using the KAPA Library Quantification kit. A separate single-read 150-cycle Illumina NextSeq 550 flow cell was used to sequence each immunoSEQ 96-well plate. In the original analysis: Because the immunoSEQ output included only junctional sequences and no quality scores, the filtering could not be the same as the filtering used for full-length reads. To assign V/J genes and CDR3, sequences were annotated against IMGT germline references using PyIR, a Python wrapper for IgBLAST v1.9. Reads were removed for weak V/J assignments (E-value above 1e-6), missing CDR3, stop codons, out-of-frame junctions, or ambiguous translated residues. A V3J clonotype was defined by an identical inferred V gene, J gene, and CDR3 amino acid sequence. To compute the percentage overlap between repertoires, the number of shared unique clonotypes was divided by the size of the smaller repertoire. Repertoire richness was assessed with RTK rarefaction, the Chao1 estimator, and Recon v2.1 estimates of unobserved clonotypes. Generation probabilities were computed with OLGA for all TCRbeta clonotypes obtained by the gDNA method from several donors. The source is immuneACCESS, and TCRdb retained only in-frame sequences with V and J called. Part of the clones is not carried over; for the studies checked, unresolved V genes explain less than half of this, and the remainder is unexplained. From that table come the V and J calls and clone size; the DNA was used to work out D and trimming. The sample table holds approximately 1.4 million clones, of which approximately 98% were seen once. Clones ranked in the top ten supply roughly 0.4% of the sample.

The data stem from a study of shared clonotypes between healthy human individuals (TCRdb year 2020). Background on the whole study: The cohort comprised a couple of women and a few men aged 18 to 49 years. For each donor, CD4 naive and CD4 memory were each run on three plates, CD8 naive on two plates, and CD8 memory on one plate. To estimate repertoire size and how much clonotype sharing occurs between individuals, the study deeply sequenced the blood TCR repertoires of several healthy adults. Libraries were prepared and TCR repertoires were sequenced by different laboratories using diverse techniques, in order to increase sequencing depth and limit assay-specific biases. Per donor, leukapheresis produced somewhere between about 0.94 and 8.9 billion PBMCs.

Counted from cysteine to phenylalanine, this CDR3 has 17 amino acids. CDR3 DNA only is kept here, 51 bases in frame from base 1. The donors were healthy, HIV-negative adults who had no recently reported acute infections or vaccinations. Every donor was a Caucasian adult residing in Nashville, Tennessee, USA. CD4+ T cells were enriched through magnetic negative selection, after which naive cells were positively selected on CD45RA and the remaining negative fraction served as the memory subset. After blood collection by leukapheresis, PBMCs were isolated using Ficoll-Histopaque density gradient centrifugation and then cryopreserved in the vapor phase of liquid nitrogen. Purity and quantity of every magnetically sorted T cell population were checked by analytical flow cytometry. Genomic DNA was isolated from every sorted fraction and measured by UV absorbance on a Nanodrop 2000c. Study-wide conclusions, independent of this receptor: Sampling was limited to blood, and TCR repertoires in tissue likely differ from TCR repertoires in blood. Even with the large sequencing depth, rarefaction of the sorted-subset datasets indicated that sequencing was incomplete. Because the study included a small number of donors, the genetic and exposure-history diversity represented was limited. Based on pairwise subsampling, the degree of clonotype sharing among donors was expected to be affected by sequencing depth. Naive subsets generally had larger estimated clonotype richness than memory subsets. Around 5.4% of naive CD4, roughly 3.6% of naive CD8, 2.3% of memory CD4, and 0.4% of memory CD8 clonotypes were shared across a handful of donors. Compared with non-shared clonotypes, clonotypes shared by all four sorted-subset donors had higher generation probabilities.

The receptor was derived from a man younger than 45 in good health. The rearranged chain carries TRBV12-2 and TRBJ2-5; TRBD2, the table's D call, lacks a check against the DNA. TRBV12-2 is noted as a pseudogene. Sample: naive CD4+ T cells sorted from blood. The cell subset or site label, read with the paper, signifies: CD45RA+ positively selected. The DNA sequence follows: TGTGCAAGTCGCCCAGATCGGACTAGCTTGGGTGTTGGGACCCAGTACTTC. It codes for CASRPDRTSLGVGTQYF.